The present T cell receptor (beta chain) was sequenced within a study of T cell changes during pregnancy in multiple sclerosis. There are 13 residues in the CDR3. Germline assignment: CDR1 SGHNT and CDR2 YYREEE (reference sequence). Trimming took 5 bases from V and 5 from J, leaving 14 bases between them. Produced via immunoSEQ multiplex PCR; TCRdb's table is partial and in-frame only. In the table there are about 98,000 clones, approximately 90% of which are singletons. Material: peripheral blood, obtained after pregnancy. The receptor's source is a female donor in good health, enrolled as a control in a pregnancy study. V and J are TRBV5-4 and TRBJ2-7; D might be TRBD2 (5 bases). The DNA for the CDR3 is TGTGCCAGCAGACGACGGGGTGCTAACGAGCAGTACTTC. Its protein is CASRRRGANEQYF.